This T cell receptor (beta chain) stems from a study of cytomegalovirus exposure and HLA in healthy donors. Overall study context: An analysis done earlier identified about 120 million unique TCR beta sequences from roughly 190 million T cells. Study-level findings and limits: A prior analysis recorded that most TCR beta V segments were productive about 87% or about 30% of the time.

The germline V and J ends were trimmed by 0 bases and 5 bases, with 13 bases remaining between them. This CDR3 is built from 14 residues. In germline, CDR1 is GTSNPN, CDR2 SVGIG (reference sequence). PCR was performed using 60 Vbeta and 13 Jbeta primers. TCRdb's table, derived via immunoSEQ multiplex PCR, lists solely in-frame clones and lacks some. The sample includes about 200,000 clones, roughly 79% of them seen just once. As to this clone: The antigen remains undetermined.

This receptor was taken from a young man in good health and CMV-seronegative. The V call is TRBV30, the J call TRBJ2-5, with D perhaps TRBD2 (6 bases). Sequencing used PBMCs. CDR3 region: CAWSVLGEEETQYF. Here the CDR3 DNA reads TGTGCCTGGAGTGTTTTGGGGGAGGAGGAGACCCAGTACTTC.